Below are 10 T cell receptor beta chains sequenced from a single sample in a study of T cell responses to AZD1222 COVID-19 vaccine. Clones were read by immunoSEQ multiplex PCR, and TCRdb kept only the in-frame ones, dropping some. The sample includes 95,000 to 150,000 clones, about 90% of them seen just once. The material was peripheral blood, obtained on day 0 of AZD1222 vaccination. The receptors derive from an adult in good health.

The chain combines TRBV7-2 with TRBJ2-7; D is ambiguous. V was shortened by 7 bases and J by 0 bases, with 4 bases between the two germline ends. In germline, CDR1 is SGHTA, CDR2 FQGNSA. The CDR3 loop spans 11 amino acids. The CDR3: CASTSSYEQYF. CDR3 DNA: TGTGCCAGCACCTCCTCCTACGAGCAGTACTTC.

This clone was picked up a small number of times. The chain combines TRBV7-9 with TRBJ1-4; D unresolved. The ends were cut back, 6 bases at V and 0 bases at J, with 8 bases in the middle. Germline CDR1 SEHNR, CDR2 FQNEAQ (reference sequence). The CDR3 runs to 14 residues. The CDR3 reads CASRMHATNEKLFF. CDR3 nucleotide sequence: TGTGCCAGCAGAATGCATGCAACTAATGAAAAACTGTTTTTT.

The J gene is TRBJ2-2, the V gene TRBV9; D not resolved. CDR1 is SGDLS, CDR2 YYNGEE, per germline. Trimming pared 4 bases from V and 2 bases from J, leaving 15 bases between. The CDR3 spans 16 residues. The DNA of the CDR3 is TGTGCCAGCAGCCGTCCAGGTGCGGCCAACACCGGGGAGCTGTTTTTT. This gives the protein CASSRPGAANTGELFF.

This clone was counted between two and nine times. This sequence joins TRBV18 and TRBJ1-1, with D possibly TRBD1 on 5 matching bases. The CDR3 is 14 residues long. The ends were cut back, 4 bases at V and 5 bases at J, with 14 bases in the middle. Per germline, CDR1 KGHSH and CDR2 LQKENI. The CDR3 bases are TGTGCCAGCTCACGGCGGGGGGAAGGAACTGAAGCTTTCTTT. Residues: CASSRRGEGTEAFF.

V is TRBV6-4 and J is TRBJ1-2; D might be TRBD1 (5 bases). Germline lookup yields CDR1 MRHNA and CDR2 SNTAGT. The V and J ends lost 2 bases and 4 bases respectively, with 26 bases between them. There are 19 residues in the CDR3. The CDR3 sequence is CASSDVGHHALGTSYGYTF. CDR3 nucleotides: TGTGCCAGCAGTGACGTAGGACACCACGCGCTGGGCACTAGCTATGGCTACACCTTC.

This clone was seen a handful of times. This chain joins TRBV6-5 and TRBJ2-7; D remains unclear. V gave up 2 bases and J gave up 4 bases, with 9 bases separating them. CDR3 length: 13 residues. Germline V gene data show CDR1 as MNHEY and CDR2 as SVGAGI. The CDR3 is CASSYTSRYEQYF. CDR3 in DNA: TGTGCCAGCAGTTACACGAGCAGGTACGAGCAGTACTTC.

The chain combines TRBV4-3 with TRBJ2-7; TRBD1 aligns across 9 bases. Trimming took 4 bases from V and 2 from J; bases not matched to a gene: 9. The CDR3 runs to 16 residues. Germline CDR1 is LGHNA and CDR2 is YSLEER. The CDR3 is CASSPNWDRETYEQYF. As DNA, the CDR3 is TGCGCCAGCAGCCCAAATTGGGACAGGGAAACCTACGAGCAGTACTTC.

The chain joins TRBV19 to TRBJ1-5, with no clear D. There are 15 residues in the CDR3. Trimming took off 5 bases at V and 0 bases at J, with 11 bases between the two ends. CDR1 is LNHDA and CDR2 is SQIVND in the germline V gene (reference sequence). CDR3 coding DNA: TGTGCCAGTAGTCCCCGCCAGAATAGCAATCAGCCCCAGCATTTT. Translation: CASSPRQNSNQPQHF.

This clone has just a few counts. The J gene is TRBJ1-6, the V gene TRBV7-3, with TRBD1 as a possible D gene (5 bases). V lost 2 bases, J lost 7 bases, and 9 bases lay in between. From germline, CDR1 is SGHTA and CDR2 FQGTGA. The CDR3 has 14 residues. The CDR3 reads CASSLRGVNSPLHF. CDR3 bases: TGTGCCAGCAGCTTACGGGGGGTCAATTCACCCCTCCACTTT.

About this clone itself: Different DNA sequences within this sample yield the same CDR3. The chain employs TRBV11-3 and TRBJ2-7, with 7 bases aligning to TRBD1. Germline CDR1 SGHNT, CDR2 YENEEA. V shed 1 base, J shed 4 bases, and the junction held 4 bases outside the gene matches. The CDR3 extends over 14 amino acids. This CDR3 is CASSLGQGAYEQYF. The DNA for the CDR3 is TGTGCCAGCAGCTTAGGACAGGGTGCGTACGAGCAGTACTTC.